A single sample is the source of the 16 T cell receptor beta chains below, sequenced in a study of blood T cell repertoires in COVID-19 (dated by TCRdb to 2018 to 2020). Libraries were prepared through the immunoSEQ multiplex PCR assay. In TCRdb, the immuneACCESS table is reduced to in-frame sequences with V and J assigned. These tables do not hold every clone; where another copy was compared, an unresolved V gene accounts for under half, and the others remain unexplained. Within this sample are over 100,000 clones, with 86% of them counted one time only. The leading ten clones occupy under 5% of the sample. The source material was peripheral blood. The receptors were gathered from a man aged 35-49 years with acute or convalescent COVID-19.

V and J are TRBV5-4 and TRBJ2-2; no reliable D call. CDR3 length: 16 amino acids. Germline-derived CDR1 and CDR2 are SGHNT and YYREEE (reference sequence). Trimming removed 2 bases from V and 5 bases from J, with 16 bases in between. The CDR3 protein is CASSFRSGPATGELFF. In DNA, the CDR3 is TGTGCCAGCAGCTTCCGATCTGGGCCCGCAACCGGGGAGCTGTTTTTT. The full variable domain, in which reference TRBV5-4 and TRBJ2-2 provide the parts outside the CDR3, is ETGVTQSPTHLIKTRGQQVTLRCSSQSGHNTVSWYQQALGQGPQFIFQYYREEENGRGNFPPRFSGLQFPNYSSELNVNALELDDSALYLCASSFRSGPATGELFFGEGSRLTVL.

In nucleotides, the CDR3 is TGTGCCAGCGGGGCCACCAGTTTCTGGGGGGAGCTGTTTTTT. It specifies CASGATSFWGELFF. This chain joins TRBV2 and TRBJ2-2, with a weak D call TRBD1 (5 bases). Germline values: CDR1 SNHLY, CDR2 FYNNEI. Trimming pared 8 bases from V and 8 bases from J, leaving 18 bases between. The length of the CDR3 is 14 residues.

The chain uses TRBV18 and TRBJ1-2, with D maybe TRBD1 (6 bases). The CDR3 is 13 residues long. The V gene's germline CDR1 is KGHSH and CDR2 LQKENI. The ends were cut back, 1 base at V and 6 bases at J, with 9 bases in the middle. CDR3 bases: TGTGCCAGCTCACCACTCCCAGGGGATGGCTACACCTTC. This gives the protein CASSPLPGDGYTF.

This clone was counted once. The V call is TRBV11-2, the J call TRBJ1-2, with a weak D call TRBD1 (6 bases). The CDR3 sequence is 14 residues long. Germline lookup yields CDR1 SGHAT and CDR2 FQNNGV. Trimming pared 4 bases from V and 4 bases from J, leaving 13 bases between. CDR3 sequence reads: CASSSQGSAYGYTF. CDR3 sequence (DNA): TGTGCCAGCAGCTCCCAGGGGTCGGCCTATGGCTACACCTTC.

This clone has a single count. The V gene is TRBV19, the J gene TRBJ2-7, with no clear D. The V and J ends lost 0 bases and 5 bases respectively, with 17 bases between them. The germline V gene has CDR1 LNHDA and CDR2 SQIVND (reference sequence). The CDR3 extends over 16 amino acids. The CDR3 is CASSIDGPPLRDEQYF. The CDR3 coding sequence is TGTGCCAGTAGTATAGATGGTCCCCCGTTACGGGACGAGCAGTACTTC.

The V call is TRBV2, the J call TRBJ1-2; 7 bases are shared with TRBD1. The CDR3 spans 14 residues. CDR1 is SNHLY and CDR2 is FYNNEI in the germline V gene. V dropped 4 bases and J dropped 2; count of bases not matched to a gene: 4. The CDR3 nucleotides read TGTGCCAGCAGTGCAGGGGGAAAGAACTATGGCTACACCTTC. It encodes CASSAGGKNYGYTF.

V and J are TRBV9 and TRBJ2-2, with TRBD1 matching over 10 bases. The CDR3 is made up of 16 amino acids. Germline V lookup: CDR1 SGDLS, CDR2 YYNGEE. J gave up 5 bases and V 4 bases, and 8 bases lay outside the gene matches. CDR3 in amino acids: CASSISGTGDTGELFF. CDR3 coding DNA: TGTGCCAGCAGCATTTCCGGGACAGGGGATACCGGGGAGCTGTTTTTT. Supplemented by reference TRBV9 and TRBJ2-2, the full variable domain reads DSGVTQTPKHLITATGQRVTLRCSPRSGDLSVYWYQQSLDQGLQFLIQYYNGEERAKGNILERFSAQQFPDLHSELNLSSLELGDSALYFCASSISGTGDTGELFFGEGSRLTVL.

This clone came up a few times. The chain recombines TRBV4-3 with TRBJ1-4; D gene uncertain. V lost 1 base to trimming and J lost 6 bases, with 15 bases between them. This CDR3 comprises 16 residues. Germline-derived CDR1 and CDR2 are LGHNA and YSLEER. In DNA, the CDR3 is TGCGCCAGCAGCCAAGTGCCGCTCCTGACATATGAAAAACTGTTTTTT. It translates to CASSQVPLLTYEKLFF.

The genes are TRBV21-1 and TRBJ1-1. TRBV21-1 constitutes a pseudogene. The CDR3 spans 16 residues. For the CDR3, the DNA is TGTGCCAGCAGCGCGTCTATAGCTACACATCGCACTGAAGCTTTCTTT. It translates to CASSASIATHRTEAFF.

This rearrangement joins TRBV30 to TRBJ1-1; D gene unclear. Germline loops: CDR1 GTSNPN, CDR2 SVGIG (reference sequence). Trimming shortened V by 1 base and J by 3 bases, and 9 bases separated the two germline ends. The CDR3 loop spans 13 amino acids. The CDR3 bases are TGTGCCTGGAGTGCTCTGAGGGACACTGAAGCTTTCTTT. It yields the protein CAWSALRDTEAFF.

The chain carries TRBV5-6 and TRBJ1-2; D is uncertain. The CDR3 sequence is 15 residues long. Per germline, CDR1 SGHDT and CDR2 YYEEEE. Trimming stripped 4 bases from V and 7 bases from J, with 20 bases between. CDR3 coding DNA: TGTGCCAGCAGCGAGCGCCCGGCAGTCTCCTTTGGCTACACCTTC. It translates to CASSERPAVSFGYTF.

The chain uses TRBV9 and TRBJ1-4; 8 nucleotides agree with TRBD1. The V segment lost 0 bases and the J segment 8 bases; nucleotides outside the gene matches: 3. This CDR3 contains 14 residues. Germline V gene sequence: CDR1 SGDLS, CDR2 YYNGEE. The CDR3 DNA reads TGTGCCAGCAGCGTAGGACAGGGGATGGAAAAACTGTTTTTT. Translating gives CASSVGQGMEKLFF. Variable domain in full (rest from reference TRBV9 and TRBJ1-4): DSGVTQTPKHLITATGQRVTLRCSPRSGDLSVYWYQQSLDQGLQFLIQYYNGEERAKGNILERFSAQQFPDLHSELNLSSLELGDSALYFCASSVGQGMEKLFFGSGTQLSVL.

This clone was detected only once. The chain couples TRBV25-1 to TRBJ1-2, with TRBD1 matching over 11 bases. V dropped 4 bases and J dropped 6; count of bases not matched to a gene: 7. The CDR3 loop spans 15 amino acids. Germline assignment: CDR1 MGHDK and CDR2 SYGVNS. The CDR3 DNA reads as TGTGCCAGCAGTGTACGGACAGGGGGCGGCAATGGCTACACCTTC. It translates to CASSVRTGGGNGYTF.

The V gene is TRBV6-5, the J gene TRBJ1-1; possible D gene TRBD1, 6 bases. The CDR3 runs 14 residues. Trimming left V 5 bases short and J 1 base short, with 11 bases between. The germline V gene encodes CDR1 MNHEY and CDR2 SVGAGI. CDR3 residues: CASSRPGQNTEAFF. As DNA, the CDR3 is TGTGCCAGCAGTAGACCGGGACAGAACACTGAAGCTTTCTTT.

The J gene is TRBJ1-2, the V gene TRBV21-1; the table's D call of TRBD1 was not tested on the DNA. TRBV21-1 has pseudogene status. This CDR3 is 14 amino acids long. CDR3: CASSVRDTPWGYTF. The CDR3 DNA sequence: TGTGCCAGCAGCGTCCGGGACACACCGTGGGGCTACACCTTC.

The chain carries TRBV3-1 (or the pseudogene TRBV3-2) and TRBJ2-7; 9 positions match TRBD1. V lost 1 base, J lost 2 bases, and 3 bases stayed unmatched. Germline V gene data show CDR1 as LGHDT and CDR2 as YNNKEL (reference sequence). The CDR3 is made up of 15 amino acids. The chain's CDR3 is CASSQATGGPYEQYF. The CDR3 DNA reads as TGTGCCAGCAGCCAAGCGACAGGGGGTCCCTACGAGCAGTACTTC.